This T cell receptor (beta chain) emerged from a study of blood T cell repertoires in COVID-19. Overall study context: Whether acute or convalescent, the COVID-19 samples came from the United States, Italy and Spain.

This clone was found once. In the study's own analysis: Amplification with reference gene primers provided the estimates of nucleated cell counts. Clones were read by immunoSEQ multiplex PCR, and TCRdb kept only the in-frame ones, dropping some. The D gene and trimming were derived from the DNA, and the V and J assignments and clone size from that table. This repertoire shows over 70,000 clones, almost 90% found once; its top ten account for roughly 4%. The V gene lost 7 bases and the J gene lost 7 bases, with 16 bases spanning the gap. Germline V gene sequence: CDR1 SQVTM, CDR2 ANQGSEA. The CDR3 is made up of 12 amino acids.

The chain combines TRBV29-1 with TRBJ1-1, with D possibly being TRBD1 (5 bases). The source of this sequence is a woman aged 80 or over with active or convalescent COVID-19. The source material was peripheral blood. DNA of the CDR3: TGCAGCGCCTCTAATGGGGGGGTTGAAGCTTTCTTT. This codes for CSASNGGVEAFF.